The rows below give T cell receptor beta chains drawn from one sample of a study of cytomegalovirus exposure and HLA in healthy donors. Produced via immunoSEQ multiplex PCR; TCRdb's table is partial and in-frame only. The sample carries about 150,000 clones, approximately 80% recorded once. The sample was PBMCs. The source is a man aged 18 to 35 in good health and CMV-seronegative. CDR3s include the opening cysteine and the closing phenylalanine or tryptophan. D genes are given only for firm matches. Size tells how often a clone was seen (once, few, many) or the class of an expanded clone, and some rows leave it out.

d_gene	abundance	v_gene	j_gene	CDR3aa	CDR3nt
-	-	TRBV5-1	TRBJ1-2	CASSSDPLGGDGYTF	TGCGCCAGCAGCTCCGATCCATTGGGGGGTGATGGCTACACCTTC
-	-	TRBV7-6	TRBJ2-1	CASSLTRGGSLDEQFF	TGTGCCAGCAGTTTAACGAGGGGGGGCAGTCTCGATGAGCAGTTCTTC
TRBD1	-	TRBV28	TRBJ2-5	CASRGLRGLGETQYF	TGTGCCAGCAGAGGACTCAGGGGGCTCGGGGAGACCCAGTACTTC
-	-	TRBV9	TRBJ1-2	CASSGHREFDYGYTF	TGTGCCAGCAGCGGTCACAGGGAATTTGACTATGGCTACACCTTC
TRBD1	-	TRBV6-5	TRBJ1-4	CASSQGAANEKLFF	TGTGCCAGCAGTCAGGGGGCGGCTAATGAAAAACTGTTTTTT
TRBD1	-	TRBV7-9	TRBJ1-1	CASSADRGFTEAFF	TGTGCCAGCAGCGCGGACAGGGGGTTCACTGAAGCTTTCTTT
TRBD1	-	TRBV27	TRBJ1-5	CASSPGQGDQPQHF	TGTGCCAGCAGCCCAGGACAGGGGGATCAGCCCCAGCATTTT
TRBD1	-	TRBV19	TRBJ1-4	CASSTGTGIIALFF	TGTGCCAGTTCGACCGGGACAGGGATTATCGCGCTGTTTTTT
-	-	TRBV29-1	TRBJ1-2	CSVRGAVYGYTF	TGCAGCGTTCGGGGGGCGGTCTATGGCTACACCTTC
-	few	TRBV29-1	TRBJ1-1	CSVVSDTAEAFF	TGCAGCGTTGTCTCGGACACCGCCGAAGCTTTCTTT
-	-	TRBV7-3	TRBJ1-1	CASSLRQHTEAFF	TGTGCCAGCAGCCTCAGACAGCACACTGAAGCTTTCTTT
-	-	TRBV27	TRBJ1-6	CASSSWGVSSYNSPLHF	TGTGCCAGCAGTTCATGGGGGGTTAGCTCCTATAATTCACCCCTCCACTTT
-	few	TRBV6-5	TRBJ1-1	CASSYSRVTGEAFF	TGTGCCAGCAGTTACTCGCGTGTGACGGGTGAAGCTTTCTTT
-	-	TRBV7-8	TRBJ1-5	CASSLIASGGYSNQPQHF	TGTGCCAGCAGCTTAATCGCTTCGGGGGGTTATAGCAATCAGCCCCAGCATTTT
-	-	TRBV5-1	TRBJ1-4	CASSPGLVLATNEKLFF	TGCGCCAGCAGCCCGGGGTTAGTCCTCGCAACTAATGAAAAACTGTTTTTT
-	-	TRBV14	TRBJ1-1	CASSQVGGSTEAFF	TGTGCCAGCAGCCAAGTTGGGGGGAGCACTGAAGCTTTCTTT
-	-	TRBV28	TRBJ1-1	CASSLFPQEAFF	TGTGCCAGCAGTTTATTCCCACAGGAAGCTTTCTTT
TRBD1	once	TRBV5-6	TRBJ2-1	CASSMPGQGEKKQFF	TGTGCCAGCAGCATGCCTGGACAGGGGGAAAAAAAACAGTTCTTC
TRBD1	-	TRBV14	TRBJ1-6	CASSHGTVYPTLHF	TGTGCCAGCAGCCACGGGACAGTCTACCCCACCCTCCACTTT
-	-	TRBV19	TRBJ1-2	CASSIAAGSSYGYTF	TGTGCCAGTAGTATAGCGGCGGGGTCGAGCTATGGCTACACCTTC
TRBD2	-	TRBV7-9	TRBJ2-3	CASRGTSGRAPDTQYF	TGTGCCAGCAGGGGGACTAGCGGGAGGGCCCCAGATACGCAGTATTTT
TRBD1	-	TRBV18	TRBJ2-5	CASSPPGTGPGETQYF	TGTGCCAGCTCACCTCCCGGGACAGGACCCGGGGAGACCCAGTACTTC
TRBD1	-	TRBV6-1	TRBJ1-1	CASSSGGGNTEAFF	TGTGCCAGCAGTTCAGGGGGCGGGAACACTGAAGCTTTCTTT
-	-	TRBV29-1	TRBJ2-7	CSVEVATGIAYEQYF	TGCAGCGTTGAAGTTGCGACAGGTATTGCCTACGAGCAGTACTTC
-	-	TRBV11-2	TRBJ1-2	CASSLGGPGNGYTF	TGTGCCAGCAGCTTAGGAGGTCCGGGGAATGGCTACACCTTC
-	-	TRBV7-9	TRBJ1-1	CASSSSVGPDVAFF	TGTGCCAGCAGCTCCTCGGTGGGCCCCGACGTAGCTTTCTTT